This T cell receptor (beta chain) is from a study of graft-versus-host responses after intestinal transplantation. Study-wide background: All recipients got anti-thymocyte globulin induction, then tacrolimus and steroids for approximately 3 years. Points from the study as a whole: Researchers found GvH clones in recipient marrow, and some showed up first in ileum or blood.

Here immunoSEQ multiplex PCR was the method, and the copy in TCRdb shows in-frame clones only, minus some. This table has 100,000 or so clones, about 93% appearing once. This clone appeared a single time. Its antigen is unidentified. Germline values: CDR1 MNHEY, CDR2 SMNVEV (reference sequence). The CDR3 covers 16 residues. Trimming cost V 3 bases and J 9 bases; bases outside gene matches: 14. The sequence was obtained from a human donor who was the organ donor for an intestinal transplant. The chain joins TRBV27 to TRBJ2-3; 8 bases align to TRBD2. The sequenced sample was unstimulated CD8+ T cells sorted from spleen or lymph node cells, obtained before transplant. Here the CDR3 DNA reads TGTGCCAGCAGTTTTTCGACCCCGGGACTAGGGGCGACGCAGTATTTT. Translated, it gives CASSFSTPGLGATQYF.